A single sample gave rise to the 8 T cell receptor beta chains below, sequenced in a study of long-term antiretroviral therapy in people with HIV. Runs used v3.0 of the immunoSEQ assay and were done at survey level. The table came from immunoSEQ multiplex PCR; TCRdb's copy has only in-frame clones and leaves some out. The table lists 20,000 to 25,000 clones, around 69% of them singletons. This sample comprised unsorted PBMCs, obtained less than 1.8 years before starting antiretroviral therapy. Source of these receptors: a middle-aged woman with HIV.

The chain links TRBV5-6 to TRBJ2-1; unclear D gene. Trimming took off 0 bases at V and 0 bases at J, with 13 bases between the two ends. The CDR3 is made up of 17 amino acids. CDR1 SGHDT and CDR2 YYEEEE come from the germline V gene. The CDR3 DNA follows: TGTGCCAGCAGCTTGGGCCCAAGCGTTAGCTCCTACAATGAGCAGTTCTTC. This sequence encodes CASSLGPSVSSYNEQFF.

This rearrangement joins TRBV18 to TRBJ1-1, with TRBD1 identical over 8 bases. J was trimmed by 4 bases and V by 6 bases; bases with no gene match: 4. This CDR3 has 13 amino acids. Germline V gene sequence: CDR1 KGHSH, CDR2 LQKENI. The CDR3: CASSPTGGTEAFF. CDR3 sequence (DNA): TGTGCCAGCTCGCCCACAGGGGGCACTGAAGCTTTCTTT.

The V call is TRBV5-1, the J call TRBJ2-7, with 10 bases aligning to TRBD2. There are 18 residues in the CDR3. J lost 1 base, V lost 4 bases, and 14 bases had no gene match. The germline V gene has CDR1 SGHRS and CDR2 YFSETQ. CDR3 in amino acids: CASSRGASGGARSYEQYF. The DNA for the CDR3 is TGCGCCAGCAGCCGGGGGGCCAGCGGGGGGGCTCGATCCTACGAGCAGTACTTC.

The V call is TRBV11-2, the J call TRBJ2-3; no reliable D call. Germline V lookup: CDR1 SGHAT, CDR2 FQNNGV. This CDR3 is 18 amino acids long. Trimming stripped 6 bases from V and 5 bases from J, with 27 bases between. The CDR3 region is CASRSTTSPSVVVDTQYF. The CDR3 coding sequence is TGTGCCAGCAGATCCACGACTTCTCCCAGCGTCGTTGTAGATACGCAGTATTTT.

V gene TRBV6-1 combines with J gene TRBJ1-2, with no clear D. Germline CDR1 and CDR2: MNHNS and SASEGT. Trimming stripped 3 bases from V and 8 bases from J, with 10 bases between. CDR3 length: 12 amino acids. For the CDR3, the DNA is TGTGCCAGCAGTGAGTCAGCCTCAGGCTACACCTTC. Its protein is CASSESASGYTF.

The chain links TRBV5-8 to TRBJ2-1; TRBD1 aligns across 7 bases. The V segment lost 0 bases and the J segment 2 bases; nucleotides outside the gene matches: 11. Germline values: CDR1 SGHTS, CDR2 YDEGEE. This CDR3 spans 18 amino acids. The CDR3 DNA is TGTGCCAGCAGCTTGGCCGACTTGGGGACAGCCGCCTACAATGAGCAGTTCTTC. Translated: CASSLADLGTAAYNEQFF.

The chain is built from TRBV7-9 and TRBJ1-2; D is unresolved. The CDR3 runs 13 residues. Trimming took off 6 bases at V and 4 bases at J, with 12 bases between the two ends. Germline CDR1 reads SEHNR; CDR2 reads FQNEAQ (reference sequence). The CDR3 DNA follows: TGTGCCAGCAGTCAGACCTCTCCCTATGGCTACACCTTC. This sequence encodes CASSQTSPYGYTF.

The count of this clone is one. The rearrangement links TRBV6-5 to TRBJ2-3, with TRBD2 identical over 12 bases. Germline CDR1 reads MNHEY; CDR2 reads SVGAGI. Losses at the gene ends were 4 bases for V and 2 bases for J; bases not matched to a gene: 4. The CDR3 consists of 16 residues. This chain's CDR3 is CASSSSGGGLTDTQYF. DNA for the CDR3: TGTGCCAGCAGTTCTAGCGGGGGGGGGCTCACAGATACGCAGTATTTT.